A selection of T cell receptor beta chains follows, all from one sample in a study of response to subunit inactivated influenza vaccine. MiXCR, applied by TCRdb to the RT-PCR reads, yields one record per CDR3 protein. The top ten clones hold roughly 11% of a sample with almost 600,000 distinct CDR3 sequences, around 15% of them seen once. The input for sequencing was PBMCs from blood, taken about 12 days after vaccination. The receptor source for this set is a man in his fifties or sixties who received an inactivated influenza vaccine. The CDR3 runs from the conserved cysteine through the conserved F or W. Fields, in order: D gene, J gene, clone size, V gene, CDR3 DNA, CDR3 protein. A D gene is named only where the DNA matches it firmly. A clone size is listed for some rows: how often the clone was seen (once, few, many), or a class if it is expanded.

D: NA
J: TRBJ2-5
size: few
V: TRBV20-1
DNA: TGCAGTGCTAGAGATTCTCGGGACCCCCAAGAGACCCAGTACTTC
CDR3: CSARDSRDPQETQYF

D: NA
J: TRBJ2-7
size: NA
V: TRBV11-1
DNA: TGTGCCAGCAGCTTAGGTGGGGGACTTCTCTACGAGCAGTACTTC
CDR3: CASSLGGGLLYEQYF

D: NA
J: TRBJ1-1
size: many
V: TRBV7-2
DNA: TGTGCCAGCAGTTTTAGGAACACTGAAGCTTTCTTT
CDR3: CASSFRNTEAFF

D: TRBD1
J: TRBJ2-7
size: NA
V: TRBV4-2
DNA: TGTGCCAGCAGCCCCCAGCTTGACAGGGACCCCTACGAGCAGTACTTC
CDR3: CASSPQLDRDPYEQYF

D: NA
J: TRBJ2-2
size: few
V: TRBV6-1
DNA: TGTGCCAGCTTCCGAAGGAAGGGAGCCGGGGAGCTGTTTTTT
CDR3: CASFRRKGAGELFF

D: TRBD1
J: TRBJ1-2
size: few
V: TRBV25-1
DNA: TGTGCCAGCAGTGTGGAGACAGGGTATGGCTACACCTTC
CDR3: CASSVETGYGYTF

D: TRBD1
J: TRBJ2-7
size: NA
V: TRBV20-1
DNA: TGCAGTGCTAGAGATGGACAGGGGTCCTCCTACGAGCAGTACTTC
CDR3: CSARDGQGSSYEQYF

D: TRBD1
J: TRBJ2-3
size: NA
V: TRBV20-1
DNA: TGCAGTGCTACGGACAGGGCGACAGATACGCAGTATTTT
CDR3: CSATDRATDTQYF

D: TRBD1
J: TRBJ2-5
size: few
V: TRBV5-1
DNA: TGCGCCAGCAGCCGGGACAGGGGTTTCCAAGAGACCCAGTACTTC
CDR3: CASSRDRGFQETQYF

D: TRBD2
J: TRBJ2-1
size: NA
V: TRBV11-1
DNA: TGTGCCAGCAGCTTACCCCCCAGACTAGCGGGAGTATACAATGAGCAGTTCTTC
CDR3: CASSLPPRLAGVYNEQFF

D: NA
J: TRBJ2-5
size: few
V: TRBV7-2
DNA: TGTGCCAGCAGCTTAGCCCATGCAGAGACCCAGTACTTC
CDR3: CASSLAHAETQYF

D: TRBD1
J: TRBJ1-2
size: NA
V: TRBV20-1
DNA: TGCAGTGCTAGTCCCGGGACAGCGGTAGCCTATGGCTACACCTTC
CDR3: CSASPGTAVAYGYTF

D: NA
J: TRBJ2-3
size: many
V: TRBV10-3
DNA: TGTGCCATCAGTGAGTCGGGGAAGGCCGGGGGCACAGATACGCAGTATTTT
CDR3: CAISESGKAGGTDTQYF

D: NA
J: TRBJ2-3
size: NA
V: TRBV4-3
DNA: TGCGCCAGCAGCCAAGAGTTTAGCGCTACAGATACGCAGTATTTT
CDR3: CASSQEFSATDTQYF

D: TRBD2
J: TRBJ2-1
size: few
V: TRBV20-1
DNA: TGCAGTGCTAGAGAGGACGGGGGGGGGTCCTACAATGAGCAGTTCTTC
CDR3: CSAREDGGGSYNEQFF

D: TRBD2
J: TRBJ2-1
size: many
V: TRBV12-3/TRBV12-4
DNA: TGTGCCAGCAGGCCTTCGACTAGCGGTTACAATGAGCAGTTCTTC
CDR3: CASRPSTSGYNEQFF

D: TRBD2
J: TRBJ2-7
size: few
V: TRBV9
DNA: TGTGCCAGCAGCACTTTTTCTAGCGGGAGTTACGAGCAGTACTTC
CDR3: CASSTFSSGSYEQYF

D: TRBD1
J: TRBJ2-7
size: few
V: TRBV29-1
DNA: TGCAGCGGGGGACAGATGGGCTACGAGCAGTACTTC
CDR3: CSGGQMGYEQYF

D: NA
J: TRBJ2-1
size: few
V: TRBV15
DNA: TGTGCCACCAGCAGATCCCTTACGAATGAGCAGTTCTTC
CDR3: CATSRSLTNEQFF

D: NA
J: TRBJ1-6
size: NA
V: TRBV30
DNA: TGTGCCTGTTCCAGGGTTAATTCACCCCTCCACTTT
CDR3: CACSRVNSPLHF

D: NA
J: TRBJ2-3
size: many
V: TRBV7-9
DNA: TGTGCCAGCAGCACCCCAACGGGAGTAAAGGATACGCAGTATTTT
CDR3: CASSTPTGVKDTQYF

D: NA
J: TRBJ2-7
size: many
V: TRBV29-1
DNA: TGCAGCGTGACGTCGGGGGCGGGGAGCTACGAGCAGTACTTC
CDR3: CSVTSGAGSYEQYF

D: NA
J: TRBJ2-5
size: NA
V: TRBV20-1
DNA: TGCAGTGCTAGAGATGAAGAGACCCAGTACTTC
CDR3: CSARDEETQYF

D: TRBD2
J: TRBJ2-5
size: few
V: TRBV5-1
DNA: TGCGCCAGCAATCTAGTTAGCGGGAGTCCCCAAGAGACCCAGTACTTC
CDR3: CASNLVSGSPQETQYF

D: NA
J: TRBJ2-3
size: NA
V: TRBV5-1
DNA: TGCGCCAGCAGCTTGAGGCGATCAGATACGCAGTATTTT
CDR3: CASSLRRSDTQYF

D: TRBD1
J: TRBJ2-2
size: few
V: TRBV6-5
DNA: TGTGCCAGCAGTCACGACAGGGCCACCGGGGAGCTGTTTTTT
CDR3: CASSHDRATGELFF

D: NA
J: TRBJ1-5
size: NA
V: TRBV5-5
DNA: TGTGCCAGCAGCTTGACAGACATGAAGGCCTATAGCAATCAGCCCCAGCATTTT
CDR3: CASSLTDMKAYSNQPQHF

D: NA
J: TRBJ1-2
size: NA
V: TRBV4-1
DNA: TGCGCCAGCAGCCAACGGCTGAAGTACTATGGCTACACCTTC
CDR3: CASSQRLKYYGYTF

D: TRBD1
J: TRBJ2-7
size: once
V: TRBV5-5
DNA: TGTGCCAGCAGCTCACCAGACAGGGGGATCGACGAGCAGTACTTC
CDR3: CASSSPDRGIDEQYF

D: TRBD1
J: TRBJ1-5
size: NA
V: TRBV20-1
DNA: TGCAGTGCTAGAGATACAGGGGGCAATCAGCCCCAGCATTTT
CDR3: CSARDTGGNQPQHF

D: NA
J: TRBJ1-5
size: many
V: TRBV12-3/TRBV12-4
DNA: TGTGCCAGCACTACCAACCGTTTTCAGCCCCAGCATTTT
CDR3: CASTTNRFQPQHF

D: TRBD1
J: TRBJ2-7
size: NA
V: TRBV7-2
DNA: TGTGCCAGCAGCTTAGAGTGGGACAGGGGGATCTACGAGCAGTACTTC
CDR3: CASSLEWDRGIYEQYF

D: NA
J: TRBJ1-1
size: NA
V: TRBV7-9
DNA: TGTGCCAGCAGCTTAAACACTATGAACACTGAAGCTTTCTTT
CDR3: CASSLNTMNTEAFF

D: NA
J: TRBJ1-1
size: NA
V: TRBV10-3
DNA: TGTGCCATCAGTGGGACAGAGAACACTGAAGCTTTCTTT
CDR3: CAISGTENTEAFF

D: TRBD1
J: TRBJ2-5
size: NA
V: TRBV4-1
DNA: TGCGCCAGCAGCCAGCCACAGGGGGCCAAGACCCAGTACTTC
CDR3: CASSQPQGAKTQYF

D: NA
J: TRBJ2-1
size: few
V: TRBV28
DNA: TGTGCCAGCAGTTTAGTTATCGGGGGCGGGGACAATGAGCAGTTCTTC
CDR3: CASSLVIGGGDNEQFF

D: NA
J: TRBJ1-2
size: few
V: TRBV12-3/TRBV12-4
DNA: TGTGCCAGCAGTACGGGTGCTACTAACTATGGCTACACCTTC
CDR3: CASSTGATNYGYTF

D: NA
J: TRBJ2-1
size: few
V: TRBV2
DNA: TGTGCCAGCAGAGCCGGGGGCTTCGACAATGAGCAGTTCTTC
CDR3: CASRAGGFDNEQFF

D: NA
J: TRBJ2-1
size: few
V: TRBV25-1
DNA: TGTGCCAGCAGTGAATTTCGAACGCCGACTGAGCAGTTCTTC
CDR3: CASSEFRTPTEQFF

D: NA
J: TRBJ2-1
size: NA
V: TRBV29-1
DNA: TGCAGCGTAGGTTGGGGACAAAACAATGAGCAGTTCTTC
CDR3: CSVGWGQNNEQFF

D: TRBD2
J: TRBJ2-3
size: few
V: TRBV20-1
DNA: TGCAGTGCCACCGGCAGCGGGGCAGCAGATACGCAGTATTTT
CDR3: CSATGSGAADTQYF

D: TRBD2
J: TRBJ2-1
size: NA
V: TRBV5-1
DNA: TGCGCCAGCAGCCGCGCCGGGACTAGAGATGAGCAGTTCTTC
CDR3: CASSRAGTRDEQFF